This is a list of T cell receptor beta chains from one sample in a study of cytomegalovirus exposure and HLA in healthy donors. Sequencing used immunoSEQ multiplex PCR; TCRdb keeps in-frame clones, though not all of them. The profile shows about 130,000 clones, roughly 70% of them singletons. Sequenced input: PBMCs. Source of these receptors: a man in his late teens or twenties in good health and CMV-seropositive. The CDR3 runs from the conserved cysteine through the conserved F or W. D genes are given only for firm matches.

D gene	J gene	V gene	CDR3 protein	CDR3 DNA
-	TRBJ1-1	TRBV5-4	CASSRGGSTEAFF	TGTGCCAGCAGCCGCGGGGGGTCCACTGAAGCTTTCTTT
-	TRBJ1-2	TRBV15	CATSRDPGHRYGYTF	TGTGCCACCAGCAGAGATCCCGGACACCGCTATGGCTACACCTTC
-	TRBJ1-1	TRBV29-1	CSVDESFRAFF	TGCAGCGTTGATGAGAGCTTTCGAGCCTTCTTT
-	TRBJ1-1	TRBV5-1	CASSLRGSSEAFF	TGCGCCAGCAGCCTCAGGGGTTCTTCTGAAGCTTTCTTT
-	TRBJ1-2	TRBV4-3	CASSHAGPAGYGYTF	TGCGCCAGCAGCCATGCGGGGCCAGCAGGCTATGGCTACACCTTC
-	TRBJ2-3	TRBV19	CASSSEAWRTDTQYF	TGTGCCAGTAGTTCGGAAGCGTGGAGGACAGATACGCAGTATTTT
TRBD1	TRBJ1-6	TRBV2	CASSESRGQGRSPLHF	TGTGCCAGCAGTGAGAGTAGGGGACAGGGAAGATCACCCCTCCACTTT
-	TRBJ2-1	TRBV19	CASSIEGSGVNEQFF	TGTGCCAGTAGTATAGAGGGGTCAGGGGTAAATGAGCAGTTCTTC
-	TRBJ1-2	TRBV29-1	CSVRTGIHYGYTF	TGCAGCGTTAGAACCGGGATTCACTATGGCTACACCTTC
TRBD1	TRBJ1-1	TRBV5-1	CASSSQGGVAEAFF	TGCGCCAGCAGCTCCCAGGGGGGTGTCGCTGAAGCTTTCTTT